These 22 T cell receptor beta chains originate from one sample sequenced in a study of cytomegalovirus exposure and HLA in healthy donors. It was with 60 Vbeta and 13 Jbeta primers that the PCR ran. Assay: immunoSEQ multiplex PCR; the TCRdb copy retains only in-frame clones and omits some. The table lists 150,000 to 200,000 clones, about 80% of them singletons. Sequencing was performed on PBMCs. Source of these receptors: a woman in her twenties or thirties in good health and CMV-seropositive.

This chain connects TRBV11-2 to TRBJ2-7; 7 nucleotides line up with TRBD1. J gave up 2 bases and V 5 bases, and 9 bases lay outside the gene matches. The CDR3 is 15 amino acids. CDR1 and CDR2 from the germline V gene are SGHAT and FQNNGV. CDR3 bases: TGTGCCAGCAGCACCACAGGGGTAAGCGCCTACGAGCAGTACTTC. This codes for CASSTTGVSAYEQYF. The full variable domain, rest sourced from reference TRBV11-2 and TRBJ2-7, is EAGVAQSPRYKIIEKRQSVAFWCNPISGHATLYWYQQILGQGPKLLIQFQNNGVVDDSQLPKDRFSAERLKGVDSTLKIQPAKLEDSAVYLCASSTTGVSAYEQYFGPGTRLTVT.

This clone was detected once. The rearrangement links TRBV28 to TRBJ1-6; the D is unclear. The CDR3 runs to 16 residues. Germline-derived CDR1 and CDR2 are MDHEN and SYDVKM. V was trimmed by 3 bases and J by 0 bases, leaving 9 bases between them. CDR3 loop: CASSFGVSSYNSPLHF. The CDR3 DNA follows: TGTGCCAGCAGTTTCGGAGTAAGCTCCTATAATTCACCCCTCCACTTT.

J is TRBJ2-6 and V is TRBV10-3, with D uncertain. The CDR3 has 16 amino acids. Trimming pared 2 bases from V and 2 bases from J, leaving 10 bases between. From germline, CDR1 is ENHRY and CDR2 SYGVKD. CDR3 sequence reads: CAISEGPKAGANVLTF. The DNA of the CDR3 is TGTGCCATCAGTGAGGGGCCGAAGGCTGGGGCCAACGTCCTGACTTTC.

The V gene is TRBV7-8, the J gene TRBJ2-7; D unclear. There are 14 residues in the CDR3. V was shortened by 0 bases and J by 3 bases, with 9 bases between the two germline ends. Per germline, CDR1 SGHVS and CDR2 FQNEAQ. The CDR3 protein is CASSLAQSHYEQYF. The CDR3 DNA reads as TGTGCCAGCAGCTTAGCGCAGTCCCACTACGAGCAGTACTTC.

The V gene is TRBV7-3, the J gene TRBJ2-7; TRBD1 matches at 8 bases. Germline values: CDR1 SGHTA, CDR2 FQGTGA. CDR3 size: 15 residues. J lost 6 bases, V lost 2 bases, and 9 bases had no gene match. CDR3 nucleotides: TGTGCCAGCAGCTTAGTCCCCGGGACAGGCGGCGAGCAGTACTTC. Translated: CASSLVPGTGGEQYF.

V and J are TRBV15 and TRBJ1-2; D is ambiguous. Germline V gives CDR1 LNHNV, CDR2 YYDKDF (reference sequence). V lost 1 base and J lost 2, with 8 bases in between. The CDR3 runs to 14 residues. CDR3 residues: CATSRARGNYGYTF. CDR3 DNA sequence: TGTGCCACCAGCAGAGCTCGGGGAAACTATGGCTACACCTTC.

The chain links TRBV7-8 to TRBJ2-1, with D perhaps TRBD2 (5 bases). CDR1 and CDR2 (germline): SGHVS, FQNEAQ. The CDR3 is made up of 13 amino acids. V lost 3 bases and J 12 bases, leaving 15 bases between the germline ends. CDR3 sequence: CASSLSLTGLQFF. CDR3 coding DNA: TGTGCCAGCAGCTTGTCCCTCACGGGATTGCAGTTCTTC. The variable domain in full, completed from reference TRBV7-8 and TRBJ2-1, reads GAGVSQSPRYKVAKRGQDVALRCDPISGHVSLFWYQQALGQGPEFLTYFQNEAQLDKSGLPSDRFFAERPEGSVSTLKIQRTQQEDSAVYLCASSLSLTGLQFFGPGTRLTVL.

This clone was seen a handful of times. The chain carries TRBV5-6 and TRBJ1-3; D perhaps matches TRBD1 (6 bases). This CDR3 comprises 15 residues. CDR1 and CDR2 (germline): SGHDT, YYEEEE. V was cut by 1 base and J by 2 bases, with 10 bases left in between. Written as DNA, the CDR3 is TGTGCCAGCAGCTTGAGGGGGACCGCTGGAAACACCATATATTTT. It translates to CASSLRGTAGNTIYF.

The CDR3 loop is CASSTGTGGPYEQYF. The CDR3 DNA reads as TGTGCCAGCAGCACGGGGACAGGGGGCCCCTACGAGCAGTACTTC. The chain uses TRBV7-8 and TRBJ2-7, with TRBD1 matching 12 bases. The germline gives CDR1 SGHVS, CDR2 FQNEAQ. Trimming took 5 bases from V and 2 from J; bases not matched to a gene: 4. There are 15 residues in the CDR3.

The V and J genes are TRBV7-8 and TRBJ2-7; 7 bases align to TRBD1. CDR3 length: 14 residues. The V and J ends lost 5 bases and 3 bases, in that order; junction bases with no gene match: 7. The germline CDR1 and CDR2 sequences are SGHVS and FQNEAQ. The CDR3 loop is CASSPGTAHYEQYF. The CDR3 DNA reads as TGTGCCAGCAGCCCCGGGACAGCGCACTACGAGCAGTACTTC.

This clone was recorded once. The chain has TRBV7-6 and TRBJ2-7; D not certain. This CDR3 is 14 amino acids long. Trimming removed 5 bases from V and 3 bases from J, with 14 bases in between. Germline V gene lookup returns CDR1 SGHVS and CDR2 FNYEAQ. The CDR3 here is CASSRSPPSYEQYF. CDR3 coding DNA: TGTGCCAGCAGCAGGAGCCCTCCAAGCTACGAGCAGTACTTC.

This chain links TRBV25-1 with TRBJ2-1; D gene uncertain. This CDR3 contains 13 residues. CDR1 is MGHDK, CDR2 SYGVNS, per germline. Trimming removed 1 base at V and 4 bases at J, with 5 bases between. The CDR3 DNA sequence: TGTGCCAGCAGTGAATCGGAGTACAATGAGCAGTTCTTC. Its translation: CASSESEYNEQFF.

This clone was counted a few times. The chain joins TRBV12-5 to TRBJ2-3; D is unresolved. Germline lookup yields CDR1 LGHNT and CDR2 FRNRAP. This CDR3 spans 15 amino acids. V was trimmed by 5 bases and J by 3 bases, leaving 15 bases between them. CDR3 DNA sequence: TGTGCTAGTGGTGAGCCCCAGGAAGGTACAGATACGCAGTATTTT. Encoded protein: CASGEPQEGTDTQYF. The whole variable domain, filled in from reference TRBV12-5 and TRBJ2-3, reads DARVTQTPRHKVTEMGQEVTMRCQPILGHNTVFWYRQTMMQGLELLAYFRNRAPLDDSGMPKDRFSAEMPDATLATLKIQPSEPRDSAVYFCASGEPQEGTDTQYFGPGTRLTVL.

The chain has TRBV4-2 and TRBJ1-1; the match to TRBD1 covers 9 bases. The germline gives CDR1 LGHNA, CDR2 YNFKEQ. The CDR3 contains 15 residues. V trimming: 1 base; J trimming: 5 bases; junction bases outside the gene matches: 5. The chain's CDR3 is CASSQALGQGTEAFF. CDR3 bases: TGTGCCAGCAGCCAAGCCCTAGGACAGGGGACTGAAGCTTTCTTT.

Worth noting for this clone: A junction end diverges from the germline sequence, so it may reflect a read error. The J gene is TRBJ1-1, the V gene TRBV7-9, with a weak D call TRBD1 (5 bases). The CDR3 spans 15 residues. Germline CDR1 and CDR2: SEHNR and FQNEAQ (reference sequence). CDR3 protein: CSSSLDGHPQAEAFF. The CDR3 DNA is TGTTCCAGCAGCTTAGACGGACACCCCCAGGCTGAAGCTTTCTTT.

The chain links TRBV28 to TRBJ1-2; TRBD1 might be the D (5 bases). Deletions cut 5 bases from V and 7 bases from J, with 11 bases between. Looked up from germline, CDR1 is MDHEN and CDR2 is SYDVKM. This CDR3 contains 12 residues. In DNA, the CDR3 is TGTGCCAGCAGTCCTAGGGGCGGTGGCTACACCTTC. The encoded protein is CASSPRGGGYTF.

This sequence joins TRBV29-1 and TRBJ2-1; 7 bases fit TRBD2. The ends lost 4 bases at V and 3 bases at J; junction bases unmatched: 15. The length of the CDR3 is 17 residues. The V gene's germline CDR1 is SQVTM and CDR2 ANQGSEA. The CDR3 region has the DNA TGCAGCGTTGGCCAGCGGGACCAAGACTACTACTACAATGAGCAGTTCTTC. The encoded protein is CSVGQRDQDYYYNEQFF.

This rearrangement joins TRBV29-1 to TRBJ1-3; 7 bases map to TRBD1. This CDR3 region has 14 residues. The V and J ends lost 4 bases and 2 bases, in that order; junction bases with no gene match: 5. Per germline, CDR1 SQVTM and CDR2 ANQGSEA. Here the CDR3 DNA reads TGCAGCGTTGGGGGGCAGGGGGCTGGAAACACCATATATTTT. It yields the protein CSVGGQGAGNTIYF.

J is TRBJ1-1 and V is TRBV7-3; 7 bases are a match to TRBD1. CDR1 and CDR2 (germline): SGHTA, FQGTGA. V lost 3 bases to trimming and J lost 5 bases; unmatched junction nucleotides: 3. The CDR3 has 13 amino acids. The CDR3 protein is CASSFDRATEAFF. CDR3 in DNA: TGTGCCAGCAGCTTTGACAGGGCAACTGAAGCTTTCTTT. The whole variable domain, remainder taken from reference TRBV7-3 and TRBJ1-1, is GAGVSQTPSNKVTEKGKYVELRCDPISGHTALYWYRQSLGQGPEFLIYFQGTGAADDSGLPNDRFFAVRPEGSVSTLKIQRTERGDSAVYLCASSFDRATEAFFGQGTRLTVV.

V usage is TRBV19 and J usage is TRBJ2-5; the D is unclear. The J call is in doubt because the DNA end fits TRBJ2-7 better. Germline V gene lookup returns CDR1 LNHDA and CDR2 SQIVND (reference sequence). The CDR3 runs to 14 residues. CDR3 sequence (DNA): TGTGCCAGTAGTATAGCCACGAGCTCCTACGAGCAGTACTTC. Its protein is CASSIATSSYEQYF.

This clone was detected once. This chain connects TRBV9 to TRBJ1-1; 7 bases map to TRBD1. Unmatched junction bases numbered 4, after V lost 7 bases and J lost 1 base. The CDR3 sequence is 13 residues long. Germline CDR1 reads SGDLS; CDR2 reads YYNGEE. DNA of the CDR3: TGTGCCAGCTTCCAGGGGGGGAACACTGAAGCTTTCTTT. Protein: CASFQGGNTEAFF.

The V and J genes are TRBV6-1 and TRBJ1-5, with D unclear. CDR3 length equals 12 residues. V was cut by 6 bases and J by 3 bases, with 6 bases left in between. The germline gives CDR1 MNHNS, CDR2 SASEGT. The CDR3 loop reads CASRDYNQPQHF. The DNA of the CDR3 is TGTGCCAGCAGAGACTACAATCAGCCCCAGCATTTT.